This is a list of T cell receptor beta chains from one sample in a study of early T cells in non-severe SARS-CoV-2 infection. TCRdb redid the calling of the 5' RACE reads with MiXCR, one entry per CDR3 protein. The sample carries roughly 70,000 distinct CDR3 sequences, 9.5% to 15% recorded once. Input material: whole blood. The source of these receptors is an adult who was a healthcare worker with PCR-confirmed SARS-CoV-2 infection or an uninfected control (not recorded which). The CDR3 runs from the conserved cysteine through the conserved F or W. The D gene is left open where the match is weak. Where a row states a size, it is once, few, many or the class of an expanded clone; other rows omit it.

J: TRBJ2-3
length: 12
size: many
D: TRBD1
V: TRBV10-3
CDR3: CATRTGPDTQYF
DNA: TGTGCCACCCGGACAGGGCCAGATACGCAGTATTTT

J: TRBJ2-7
length: 13
size: few
D: TRBD1
V: TRBV27
CDR3: CATSRDRAYEQYF
DNA: TGTGCCACGTCCCGGGACAGAGCCTACGAGCAGTACTTC

J: TRBJ2-7
length: 14
size: .
D: .
V: TRBV20-1
CDR3: CSAYTGTSSYEQYF
DNA: TGCAGTGCCTATACAGGCACCTCCTCCTACGAGCAGTACTTC

J: TRBJ2-1
length: 16
size: .
D: TRBD2
V: TRBV15
CDR3: CATSRDRLAGENEQFF
DNA: TGTGCCACCAGCAGAGATCGGCTAGCGGGAGAGAATGAGCAGTTCTTC

J: TRBJ2-7
length: 15
size: many
D: .
V: TRBV24-1
CDR3: CATSDSRDPAYEQYF
DNA: TGTGCCACCAGTGATTCCCGGGACCCTGCCTACGAGCAGTACTTC

J: TRBJ2-7
length: 16
size: many
D: TRBD2
V: TRBV27
CDR3: CASSLRSGRANAEQYF
DNA: TGTGCCAGCAGTTTAAGGAGCGGGAGGGCCAACGCCGAGCAGTACTTC

J: TRBJ2-7
length: 13
size: many
D: .
V: TRBV5-4
CDR3: CASSLSSGYEQYF
DNA: TGTGCCAGCAGTCTGTCCAGCGGGTACGAGCAGTACTTC

J: TRBJ2-2
length: 14
size: many
D: .
V: TRBV27
CDR3: CASSLRRSTGELFF
DNA: TGTGCCAGCAGCCTCAGGCGGTCGACCGGGGAGCTGTTTTTT

J: TRBJ2-1
length: 14
size: few
D: .
V: TRBV29-1
CDR3: CSVELAFPYNEQFF
DNA: TGCAGCGTTGAACTAGCGTTCCCCTACAATGAGCAGTTCTTC

J: TRBJ1-2
length: 13
size: many
D: .
V: TRBV28
CDR3: CASRTQLSYGYTF
DNA: TGTGCCAGCAGGACCCAGCTCTCCTATGGCTACACCTTC

J: TRBJ1-1
length: 16
size: many
D: .
V: TRBV4-2
CDR3: CASSQDMAATNTEAFF
DNA: TGTGCCAGCAGCCAAGATATGGCAGCCACGAACACTGAAGCTTTCTTT

J: TRBJ1-1
length: 14
size: many
D: TRBD1
V: TRBV7-8
CDR3: CASRPDRGRTGGFF
DNA: TGTGCCAGCAGACCCGACAGGGGGCGAACCGGGGGTTTCTTT